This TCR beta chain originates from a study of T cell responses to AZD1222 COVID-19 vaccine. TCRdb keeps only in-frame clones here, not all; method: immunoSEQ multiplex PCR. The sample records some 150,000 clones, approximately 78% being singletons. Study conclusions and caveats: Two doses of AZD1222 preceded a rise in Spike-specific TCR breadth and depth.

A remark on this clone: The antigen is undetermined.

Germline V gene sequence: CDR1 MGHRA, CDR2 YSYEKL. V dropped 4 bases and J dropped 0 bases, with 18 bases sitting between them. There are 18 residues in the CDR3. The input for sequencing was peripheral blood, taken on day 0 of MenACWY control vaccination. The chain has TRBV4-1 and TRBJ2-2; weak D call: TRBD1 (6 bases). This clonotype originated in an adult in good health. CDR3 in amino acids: CASSPRPGQTANTGELFF. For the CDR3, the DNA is TGCGCCAGCAGCCCGAGACCGGGACAAACCGCGAACACCGGGGAGCTGTTTTTT.